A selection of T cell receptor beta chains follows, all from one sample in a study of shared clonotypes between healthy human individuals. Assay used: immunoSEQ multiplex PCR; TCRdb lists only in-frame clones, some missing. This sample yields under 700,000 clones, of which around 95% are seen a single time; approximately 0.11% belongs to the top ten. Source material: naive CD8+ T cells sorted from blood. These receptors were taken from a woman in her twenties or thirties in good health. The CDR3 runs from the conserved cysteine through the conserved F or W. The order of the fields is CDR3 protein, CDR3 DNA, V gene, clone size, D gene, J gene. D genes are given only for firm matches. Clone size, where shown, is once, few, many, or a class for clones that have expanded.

CASSLGTPDTQYF | TGTGCCAGCAGTTTGGGGACCCCAGATACGCAGTATTTT | TRBV27 | once | NA | TRBJ2-3
CASSPQGYGYTF | TGTGCCAGCAGCCCACAGGGGTATGGCTACACCTTC | TRBV6-5 | NA | TRBD1 | TRBJ1-2
CASSLMGGLRDEQYF | TGTGCCAGCAGTTTAATGGGGGGGCTCCGTGACGAGCAGTACTTC | TRBV27 | NA | NA | TRBJ2-7
CASSLGNEQFF | TGTGCCTCCTCCCTAGGGAATGAGCAGTTCTTC | TRBV27 | NA | NA | TRBJ2-1
CASSAGTAYEQYF | TGTGCCAGCAGCGCCGGGACAGCCTACGAGCAGTACTTC | TRBV9 | NA | TRBD1 | TRBJ2-7
CATGGANQPQHF | TGTGCTACCGGCGGGGCGAATCAGCCCCAGCATTTT | TRBV7-9 | NA | NA | TRBJ1-5
CSIRGDNYNYGYTF | TGCAGCATCCGGGGGGACAACTATAACTATGGCTACACCTTC | TRBV29-1 | NA | NA | TRBJ1-2
CAWSKGKMNTEAFF | TGTGCCTGGAGTAAAGGGAAGATGAACACTGAAGCTTTCTTT | TRBV30 | NA | NA | TRBJ1-1
CASSPGGDEQYF | TGTGCCAGCTCACCCGGGGGGGACGAGCAGTACTTC | TRBV18 | NA | TRBD2 | TRBJ2-7
CASSFRGGSYGYTF | TGTGCCAGCAGTTTCAGGGGAGGTTCATATGGCTACACCTTC | TRBV28 | NA | NA | TRBJ1-2
CASSLGPWSTDTQYF | TGTGCCAGCAGCTTAGGACCGTGGAGCACAGATACGCAGTATTTT | TRBV7-8 | NA | NA | TRBJ2-3
CASGSLYQGQPQHF | TGTGCCAGCGGTAGTTTATATCAGGGCCAGCCCCAGCATTTT | TRBV28 | NA | NA | TRBJ1-5
CASSLVQGASGYTF | TGTGCCAGCAGCTTAGTACAGGGGGCCTCTGGCTACACCTTC | TRBV11-3 | NA | TRBD1 | TRBJ1-2
CASSTALENEQFF | TGTGCCAGCAGCACCGCCCTAGAAAATGAGCAGTTCTTC | TRBV9 | NA | NA | TRBJ2-1
CASSPTGAGNGYTF | TGTGCCAGCAGCCCAACCGGGGCAGGGAATGGCTACACCTTC | TRBV11-2 | NA | NA | TRBJ1-2
CSVDNTGENTEAFF | TGCAGCGTTGATAATACAGGAGAGAACACTGAAGCTTTCTTT | TRBV29-1 | NA | NA | TRBJ1-1
CSARVGGISFF | TGCAGTGCTAGAGTAGGGGGTATATCTTTCTTT | TRBV20-1 | NA | NA | TRBJ1-1